This T cell receptor (beta chain) was sequenced during a study of siplizumab effects on memory and regulatory T cells. The CDR3 contains 13 residues. The germline V gene has CDR1 SGHVS and CDR2 FNYEAQ. V lost 1 base, J lost 3 bases, and 7 bases lay in between. Per sample, around 100,000 TCR templates were assayed. The repertoire was sequenced with immunoSEQ multiplex PCR; TCRdb's copy has only in-frame clones and lacks some. The sample includes fewer than 85,000 clones, 87% of them seen just once. The specimen sequenced was Tregs sorted from blood. V usage is TRBV7-6 and J usage is TRBJ2-7, with no clear D. The receptor was isolated from a human donor in good health. CDR3 residues: CASSLGGVYEQYF. The CDR3 DNA sequence: TGTGCCAGCAGCTTAGGTGGCGTCTACGAGCAGTACTTC. The full variable domain, in which reference TRBV7-6 and TRBJ2-7 provide the parts outside the CDR3, is GAGVSQSPRYKVTKRGQDVALRCDPISGHVSLYWYRQALGQGPEFLTYFNYEAQQDKSGLPNDRFSAERPEGSISTLTIQRTEQRDSAMYRCASSLGGVYEQYFGPGTRLTVT.